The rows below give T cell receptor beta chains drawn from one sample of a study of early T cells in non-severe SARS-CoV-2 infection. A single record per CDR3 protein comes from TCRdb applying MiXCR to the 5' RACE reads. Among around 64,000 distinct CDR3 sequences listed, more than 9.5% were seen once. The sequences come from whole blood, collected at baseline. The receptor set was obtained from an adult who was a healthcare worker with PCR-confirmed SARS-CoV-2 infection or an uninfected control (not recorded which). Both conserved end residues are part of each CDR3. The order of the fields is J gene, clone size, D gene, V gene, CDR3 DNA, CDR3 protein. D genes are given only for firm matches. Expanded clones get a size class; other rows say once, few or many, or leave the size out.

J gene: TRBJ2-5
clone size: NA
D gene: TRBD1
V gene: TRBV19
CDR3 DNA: TGTGCCAGTAGACTTAGGGGACAGGCGACTTGGGAGACCCAGTACTTC
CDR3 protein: CASRLRGQATWETQYF

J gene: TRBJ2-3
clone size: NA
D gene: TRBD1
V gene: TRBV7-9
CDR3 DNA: TGTGCCAGCAGTAAGGCCACAGGGGGCGCAGATACGCAGTATTTT
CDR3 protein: CASSKATGGADTQYF

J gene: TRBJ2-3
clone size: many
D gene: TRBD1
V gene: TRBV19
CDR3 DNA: TGTGCCAGTAGAGGACAGGGCTGGACCCCAAATGAGGGCACAGATACGCAGTATTTT
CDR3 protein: CASRGQGWTPNEGTDTQYF

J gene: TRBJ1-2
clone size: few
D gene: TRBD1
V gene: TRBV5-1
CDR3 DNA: TGCGCCAGCAGCTTGGGGACAGGGGACTATGGCTACACCTTC
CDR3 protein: CASSLGTGDYGYTF

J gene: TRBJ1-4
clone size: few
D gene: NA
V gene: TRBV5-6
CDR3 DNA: TGTGCCAGCAGCTTCGGGAAAAAACTGTTTTTT
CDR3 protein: CASSFGKKLFF

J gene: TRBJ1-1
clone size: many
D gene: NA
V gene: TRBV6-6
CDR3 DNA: TGTGCCAGCAGTTACTCAGAGGGGAGCACTGAAGCTTTCTTT
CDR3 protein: CASSYSEGSTEAFF

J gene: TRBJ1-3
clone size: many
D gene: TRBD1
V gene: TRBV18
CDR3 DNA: TGTGCCAGCTCACCGAGACAGGGTTCCTTTGGAAACACCATATATTTT
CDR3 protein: CASSPRQGSFGNTIYF

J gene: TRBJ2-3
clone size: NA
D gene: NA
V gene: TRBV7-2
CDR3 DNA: TGTGCCAGCAGAAAACAGGAAAATACGCAGTATTTT
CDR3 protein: CASRKQENTQYF

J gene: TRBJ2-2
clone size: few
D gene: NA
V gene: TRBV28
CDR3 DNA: TGTGCCAGCTATAAGGAGGACACCGGGGAGCTGTTTTTT
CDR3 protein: CASYKEDTGELFF

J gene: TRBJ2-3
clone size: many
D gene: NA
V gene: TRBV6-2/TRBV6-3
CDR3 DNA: TGTGCCAGCAGTTACTCCCCCCAGCGAGTGGGGAGAGATACGCAGTATTTT
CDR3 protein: CASSYSPQRVGRDTQYF

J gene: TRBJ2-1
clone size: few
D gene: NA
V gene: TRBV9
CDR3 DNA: TGTGCCAGCAGCGTCGCCGGTTCGGGGTTCTTC
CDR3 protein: CASSVAGSGFF

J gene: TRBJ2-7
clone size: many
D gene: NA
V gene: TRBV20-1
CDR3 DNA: TGCAGTGCTAGGGTCCCATCCTCCTACGAGCAGTACTTC
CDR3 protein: CSARVPSSYEQYF

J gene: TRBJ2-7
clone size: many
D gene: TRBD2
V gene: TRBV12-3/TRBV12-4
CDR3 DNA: TGTGCCAGCAGCCCCGCTAAGGCGGGAGTCGGGGAGCAGTACTTC
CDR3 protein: CASSPAKAGVGEQYF

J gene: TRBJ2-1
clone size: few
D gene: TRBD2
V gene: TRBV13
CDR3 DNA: TGTGCCAGCAGCCCGGACAGACTAGCGGGGGTGAGCTCCTACAATGAGCAGTTCTTC
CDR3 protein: CASSPDRLAGVSSYNEQFF

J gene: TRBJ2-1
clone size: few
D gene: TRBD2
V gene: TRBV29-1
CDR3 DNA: TGCAGCGCTTCGGGAGGACTAGCGGGAGAGCAGTTCTTC
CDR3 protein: CSASGGLAGEQFF

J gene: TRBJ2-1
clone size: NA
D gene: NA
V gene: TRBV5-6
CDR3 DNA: TGTGCCAGCAGCTTGGCCGGGTCCCACAATGAGCAGTTCTTC
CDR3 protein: CASSLAGSHNEQFF

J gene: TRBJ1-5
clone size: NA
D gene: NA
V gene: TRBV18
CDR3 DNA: TGTGCCAGCTCACTGGGGGCCCATCAGCCCCAGCATTTT
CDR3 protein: CASSLGAHQPQHF

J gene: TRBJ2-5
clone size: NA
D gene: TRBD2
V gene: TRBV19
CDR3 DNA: TGTGCCAGTAGTAACCATAGCGGGAGAAAGGAGACCCAGTACTTC
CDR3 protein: CASSNHSGRKETQYF

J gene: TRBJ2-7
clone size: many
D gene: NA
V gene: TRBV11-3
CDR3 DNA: TGTGCCAGCAGCTTAGACAGATGGCAGGAAGCCTACGAGCAGTACTTC
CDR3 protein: CASSLDRWQEAYEQYF

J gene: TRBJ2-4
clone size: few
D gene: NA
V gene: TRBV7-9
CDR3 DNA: TGTGCCAGCAGCAACCTAGCCAAAAACATTCAGTACTTC
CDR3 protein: CASSNLAKNIQYF

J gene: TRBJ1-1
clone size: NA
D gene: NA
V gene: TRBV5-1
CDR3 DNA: TGCGCCAGCAGCTTGGCCGGAGGGCGCACTGAAGCTTTCTTT
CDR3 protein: CASSLAGGRTEAFF

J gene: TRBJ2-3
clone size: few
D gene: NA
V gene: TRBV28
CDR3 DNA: TGTGCCAGCATTCATCGAGATACGCAGTATTTT
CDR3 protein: CASIHRDTQYF

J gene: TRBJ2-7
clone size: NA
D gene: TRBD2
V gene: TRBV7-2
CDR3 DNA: TGTGCCAGCAGCTTTAGCGGGACCAACTACGAGCAGTACTTC
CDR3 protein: CASSFSGTNYEQYF

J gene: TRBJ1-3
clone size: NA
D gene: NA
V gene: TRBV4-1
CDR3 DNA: TGCGCCAGCAAGACAGGACCCTCTGGAAACACCATATATTTT
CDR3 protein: CASKTGPSGNTIYF

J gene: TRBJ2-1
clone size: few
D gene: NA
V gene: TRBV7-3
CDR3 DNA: TGTGCCAGCAGCTTAATGGGGGAAAATGAGCAGTTCTTC
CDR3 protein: CASSLMGENEQFF

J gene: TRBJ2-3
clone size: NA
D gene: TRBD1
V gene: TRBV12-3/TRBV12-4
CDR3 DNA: TGTGCCAGCAGCCGGGACAGGGCCGTTCTGACAGATACGCAGTATTTT
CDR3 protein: CASSRDRAVLTDTQYF

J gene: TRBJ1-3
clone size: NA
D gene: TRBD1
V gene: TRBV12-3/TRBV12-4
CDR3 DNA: TGTGCCAGCAGGCCAACCCGGGACAGACTGCTCTCTGGAAACACCATATATTTT
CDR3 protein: CASRPTRDRLLSGNTIYF